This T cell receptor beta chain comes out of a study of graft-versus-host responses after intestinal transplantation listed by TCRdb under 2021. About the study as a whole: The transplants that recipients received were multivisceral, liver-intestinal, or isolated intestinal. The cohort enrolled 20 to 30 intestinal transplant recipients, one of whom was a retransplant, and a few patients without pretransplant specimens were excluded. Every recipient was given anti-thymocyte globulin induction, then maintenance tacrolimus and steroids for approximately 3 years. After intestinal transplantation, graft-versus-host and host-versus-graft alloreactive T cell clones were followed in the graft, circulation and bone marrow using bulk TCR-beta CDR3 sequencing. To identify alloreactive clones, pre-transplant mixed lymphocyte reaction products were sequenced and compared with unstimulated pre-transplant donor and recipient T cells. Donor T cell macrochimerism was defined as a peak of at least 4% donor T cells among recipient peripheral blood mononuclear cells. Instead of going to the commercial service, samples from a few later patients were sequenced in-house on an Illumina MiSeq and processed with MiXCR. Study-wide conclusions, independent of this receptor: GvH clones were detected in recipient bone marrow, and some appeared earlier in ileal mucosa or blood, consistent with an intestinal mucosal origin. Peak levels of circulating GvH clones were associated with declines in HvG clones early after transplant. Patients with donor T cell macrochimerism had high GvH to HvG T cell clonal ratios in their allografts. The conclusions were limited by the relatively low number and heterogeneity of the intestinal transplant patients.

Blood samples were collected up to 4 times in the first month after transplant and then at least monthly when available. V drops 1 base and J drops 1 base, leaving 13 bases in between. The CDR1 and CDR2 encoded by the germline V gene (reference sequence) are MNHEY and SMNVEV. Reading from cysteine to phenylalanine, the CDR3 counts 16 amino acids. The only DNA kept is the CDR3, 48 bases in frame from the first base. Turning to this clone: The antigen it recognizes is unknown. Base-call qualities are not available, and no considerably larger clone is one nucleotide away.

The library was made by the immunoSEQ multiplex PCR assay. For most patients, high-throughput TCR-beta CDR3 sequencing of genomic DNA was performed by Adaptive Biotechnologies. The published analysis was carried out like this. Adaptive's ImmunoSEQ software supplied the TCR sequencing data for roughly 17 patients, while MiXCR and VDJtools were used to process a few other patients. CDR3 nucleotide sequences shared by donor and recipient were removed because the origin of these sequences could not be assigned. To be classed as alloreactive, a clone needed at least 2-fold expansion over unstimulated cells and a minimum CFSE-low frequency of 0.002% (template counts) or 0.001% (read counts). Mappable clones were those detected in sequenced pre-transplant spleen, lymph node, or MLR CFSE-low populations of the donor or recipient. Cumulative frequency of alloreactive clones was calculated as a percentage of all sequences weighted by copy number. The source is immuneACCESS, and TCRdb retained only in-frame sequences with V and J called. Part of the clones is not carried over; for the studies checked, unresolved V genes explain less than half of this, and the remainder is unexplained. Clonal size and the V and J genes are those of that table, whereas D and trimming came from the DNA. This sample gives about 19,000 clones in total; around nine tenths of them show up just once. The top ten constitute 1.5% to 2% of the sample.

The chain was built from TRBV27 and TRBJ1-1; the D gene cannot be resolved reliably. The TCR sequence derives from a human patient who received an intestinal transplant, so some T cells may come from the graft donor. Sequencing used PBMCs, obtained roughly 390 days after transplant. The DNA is TGTGCCAGCAGTTTATTGCAAGGAGACCCGAACACTGAAGCTTTCTTT. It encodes CASSLLQGDPNTEAFF.